The 10 T cell receptor beta chains listed next were all sequenced from one sample in a study of CD8 T cells in Susac syndrome. RNA was extracted with the RNeasy kit, and a quantity of about 0.5 to 1 ug was reverse transcribed using random hexamers. A single record per CDR3 protein comes from TCRdb applying MiXCR to the immunoSEQ multiplex PCR reads. The data contain about 210,000 distinct CDR3 sequences, just under 95% of them seen just once; the ten biggest clones take up 0.07% to 0.095%. Material for sequencing was CD4+ T cells from PBMCs. The receptors derive from a human donor with multiple sclerosis.

J is TRBJ1-2 and V is TRBV10-3; D call uncertain. The CDR3 sequence is 13 residues long. Trimming cost V 7 bases and J 3 bases, with 12 bases left between them. Looked up from germline, CDR1 is ENHRY and CDR2 is SYGVKD. CDR3 loop: CAIMGSFDYGYTF. Here the CDR3 DNA reads TGTGCCATCATGGGAAGTTTTGACTATGGCTACACCTTC.

The rearrangement uses TRBV7-2 and TRBJ2-3; TRBD1 aligns across 9 bases. V lost 5 bases to trimming and J lost 4 bases; unmatched junction nucleotides: 10. The CDR3 is 16 amino acids. Germline V gives CDR1 SGHTA, CDR2 FQGNSA. The CDR3 DNA reads as TGTGCCAGCAGCAGCCGGACAGGGGTTATATCAGATACGCAGTATTTT. It translates to CASSSRTGVISDTQYF. Combining the CDR3 with reference TRBV7-2 and TRBJ2-3 gives the whole variable domain GAGVSQSPSNKVTEKGKDVELRCDPISGHTALYWYRQSLGQGLEFLIYFQGNSAPDKSGLPSDRFSAERTGGSVSTLTIQRTQQEDSAVYLCASSSRTGVISDTQYFGPGTRLTVL.

The chain couples TRBV20-1 to TRBJ1-2, with D hard to call. The germline V and J ends were trimmed by 1 base and 0 bases, with 6 bases remaining between them. Germline lookup yields CDR1 DFQATT and CDR2 SNEGSKA (reference sequence). This CDR3 region has 13 residues. CDR3 nucleotide sequence: TGCAGTGCTAGAGCCTCAGCTAACTATGGCTACACCTTC. Its translation is CSARASANYGYTF.

This clonotype came up once. The chain joins TRBV7-9 to TRBJ1-1; unclear D gene. CDR3 length equals 13 residues. Trimming took 2 bases from V and 6 from J, leaving 10 bases between them. Germline V CDR1 and CDR2: SEHNR, FQNEAQ (reference sequence). CDR3 nucleotide sequence: TGTGCCAGCAGCTTAACCCCCGGCTCTGAAGCTTTCTTT. Protein product: CASSLTPGSEAFF.

The chain uses TRBV25-1 and TRBJ1-2; maybe TRBD1 (5 bases). Germline V lookup: CDR1 MGHDK, CDR2 SYGVNS. Trimming removed 2 bases at V and 2 bases at J, with 6 bases between. The CDR3 is 13 residues long. CDR3 in amino acids: CASSEAGNYGYTF. The CDR3 nucleotides are TGTGCCAGCAGTGAAGCAGGGAACTATGGCTACACCTTC.

The chain joins TRBV2 to TRBJ2-7; D unclear. In germline, CDR1 is SNHLY, CDR2 FYNNEI. The V end lost 6 bases, the J end lost 8 bases, and 8 bases lay between the germline ends. The CDR3 has 10 amino acids. Here the CDR3 reads CASRPPQQYV. The CDR3 DNA reads TGTGCCAGCAGACCCCCCCAGCAGTACGTC.

The rearrangement uses TRBV6-5 and TRBJ1-1; D ambiguous. Germline CDR1 is MNHEY and CDR2 is SVGAGI. V was clipped by 4 bases and J by 5 bases, with 5 bases between them. The CDR3 runs to 11 residues. The DNA for the CDR3 is TGTGCCAGCAGTTTCCAGACTGAAGCTTTCTTT. Protein product: CASSFQTEAFF.

A single count supports this clonotype. The chain recombines TRBV16 with TRBJ2-1; 8 bases agree with TRBD2. V trimming: 4 bases; J trimming: 10 bases; junction bases outside the gene matches: 6. Germline lookup yields CDR1 KGHSY and CDR2 FQNENV. The CDR3 has 13 amino acids. CDR3 protein: CASSPREGMEQFF. The CDR3 DNA is TGTGCCAGCAGCCCCCGGGAGGGGATGGAGCAGTTCTTC.

CDR3 region: CSATGAANTEAFF. CDR3 DNA sequence: TGCAGTGCAACGGGGGCCGCGAACACTGAAGCTTTCTTT. The chain links TRBV29-1 to TRBJ1-1; D is possibly TRBD1 (6 bases). The CDR3 runs 13 residues. Germline V gives CDR1 SQVTM, CDR2 ANQGSEA.

The chain links TRBV4-1 to TRBJ2-5; a weak D match, TRBD2 (5 bases). Trimming removed 4 bases from V and 7 bases from J, with 19 bases in between. The CDR3 is 15 residues long. The germline V gene has CDR1 MGHRA and CDR2 YSYEKL. CDR3 nucleotides: TGCGCCAGCAGCCTCTCGAATACCGACGGAGGGACCCAGTACTTC. This encodes CASSLSNTDGGTQYF.